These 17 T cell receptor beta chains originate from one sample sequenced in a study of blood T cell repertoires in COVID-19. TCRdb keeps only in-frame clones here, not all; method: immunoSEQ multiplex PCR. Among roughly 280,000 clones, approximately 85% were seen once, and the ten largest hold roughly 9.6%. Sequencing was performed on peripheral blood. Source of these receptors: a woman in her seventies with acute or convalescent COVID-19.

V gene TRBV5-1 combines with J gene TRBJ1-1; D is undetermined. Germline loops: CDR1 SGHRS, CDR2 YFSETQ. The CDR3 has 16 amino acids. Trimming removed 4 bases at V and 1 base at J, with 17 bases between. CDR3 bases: TGCGCCAGCAGCATGGACGGGGAGTTGGCGAACACTGAAGCTTTCTTT. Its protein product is CASSMDGELANTEAFF.

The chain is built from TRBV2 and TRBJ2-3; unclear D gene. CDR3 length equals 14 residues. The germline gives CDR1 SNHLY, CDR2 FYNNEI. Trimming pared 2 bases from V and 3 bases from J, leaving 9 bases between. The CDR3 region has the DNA TGTGCCAGCAGTGAACTTCGGGTTACAGATACGCAGTATTTT. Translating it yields CASSELRVTDTQYF.

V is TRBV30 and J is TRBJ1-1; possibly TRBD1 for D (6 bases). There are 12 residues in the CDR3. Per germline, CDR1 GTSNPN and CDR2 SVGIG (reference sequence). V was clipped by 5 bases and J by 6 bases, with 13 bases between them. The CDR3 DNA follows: TGTGCCTGGTCCGGCGGGGGGCCTGAAGCTTTCTTT. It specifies CAWSGGGPEAFF.

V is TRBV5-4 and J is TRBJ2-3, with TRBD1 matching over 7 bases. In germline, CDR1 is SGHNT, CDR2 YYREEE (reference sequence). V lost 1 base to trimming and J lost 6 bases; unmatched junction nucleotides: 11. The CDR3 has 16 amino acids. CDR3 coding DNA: TGTGCCAGCAGCTTGTCAACTGCAGGGGGATTGGATACGCAGTATTTT. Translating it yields CASSLSTAGGLDTQYF. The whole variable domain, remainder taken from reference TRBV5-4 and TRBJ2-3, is ETGVTQSPTHLIKTRGQQVTLRCSSQSGHNTVSWYQQALGQGPQFIFQYYREEENGRGNFPPRFSGLQFPNYSSELNVNALELDDSALYLCASSLSTAGGLDTQYFGPGTRLTVL.

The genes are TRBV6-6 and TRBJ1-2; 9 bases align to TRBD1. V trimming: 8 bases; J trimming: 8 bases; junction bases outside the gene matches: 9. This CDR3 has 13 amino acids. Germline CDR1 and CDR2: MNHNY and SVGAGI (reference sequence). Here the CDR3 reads CASGYDRGKGYTF. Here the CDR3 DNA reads TGTGCCAGCGGCTACGACAGGGGGAAGGGCTACACCTTC.

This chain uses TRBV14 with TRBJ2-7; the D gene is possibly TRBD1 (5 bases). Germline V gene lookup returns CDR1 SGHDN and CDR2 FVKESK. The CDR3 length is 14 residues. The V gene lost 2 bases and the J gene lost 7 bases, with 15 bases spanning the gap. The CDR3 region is CASSQSVRVGEQYF. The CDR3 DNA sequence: TGTGCCAGCAGCCAATCAGTCAGGGTAGGGGAGCAGTACTTC.

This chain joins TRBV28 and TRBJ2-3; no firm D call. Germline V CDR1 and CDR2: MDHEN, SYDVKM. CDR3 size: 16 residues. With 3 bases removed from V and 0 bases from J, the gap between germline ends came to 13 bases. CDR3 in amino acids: CASSLVLPPSTDTQYF. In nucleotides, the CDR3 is TGTGCCAGCAGTTTGGTACTACCACCTAGCACAGATACGCAGTATTTT.

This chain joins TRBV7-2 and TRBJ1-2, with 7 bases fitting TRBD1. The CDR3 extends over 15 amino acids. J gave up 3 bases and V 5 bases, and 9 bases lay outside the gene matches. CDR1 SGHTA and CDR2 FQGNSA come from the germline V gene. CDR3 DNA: TGTGCCAGCAGCAGTCAGGGGGGATCGGACTATGGCTACACCTTC. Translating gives CASSSQGGSDYGYTF.

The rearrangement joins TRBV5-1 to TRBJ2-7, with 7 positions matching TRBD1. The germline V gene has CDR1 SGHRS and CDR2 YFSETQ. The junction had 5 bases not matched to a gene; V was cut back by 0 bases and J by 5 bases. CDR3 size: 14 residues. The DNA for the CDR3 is TGCGCCAGCAGCTTGGGACAGGGAAGAGACGAGCAGTACTTC. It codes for CASSLGQGRDEQYF.

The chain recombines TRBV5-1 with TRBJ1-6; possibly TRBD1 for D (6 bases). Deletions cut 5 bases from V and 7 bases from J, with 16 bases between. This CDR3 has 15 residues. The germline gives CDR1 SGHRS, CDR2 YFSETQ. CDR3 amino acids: CASSLTGLGNSPLHF. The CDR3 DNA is TGCGCCAGCAGTTTAACAGGGTTGGGAAATTCACCCCTCCACTTT.

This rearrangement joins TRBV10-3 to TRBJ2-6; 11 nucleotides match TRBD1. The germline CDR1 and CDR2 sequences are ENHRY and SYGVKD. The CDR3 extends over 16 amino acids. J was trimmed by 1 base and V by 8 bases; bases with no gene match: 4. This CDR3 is CAIGQGALSGANVLTF. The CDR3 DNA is TGTGCCATCGGACAGGGGGCGTTGTCTGGGGCCAACGTCCTGACTTTC.

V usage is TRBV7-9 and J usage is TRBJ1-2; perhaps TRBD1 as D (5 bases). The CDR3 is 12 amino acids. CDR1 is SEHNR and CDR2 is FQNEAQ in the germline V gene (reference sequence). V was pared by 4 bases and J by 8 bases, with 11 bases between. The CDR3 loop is CASSSRQSGYTF. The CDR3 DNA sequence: TGTGCCAGCAGCTCCCGACAGTCCGGCTACACCTTC.

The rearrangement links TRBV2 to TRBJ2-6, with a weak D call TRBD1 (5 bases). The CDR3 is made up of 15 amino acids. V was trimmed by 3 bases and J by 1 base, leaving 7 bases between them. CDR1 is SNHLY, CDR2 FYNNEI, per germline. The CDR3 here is CASSEGQSGANVLTF. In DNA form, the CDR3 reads TGTGCCAGCAGTGAGGGGCAATCTGGGGCCAACGTCCTGACTTTC.

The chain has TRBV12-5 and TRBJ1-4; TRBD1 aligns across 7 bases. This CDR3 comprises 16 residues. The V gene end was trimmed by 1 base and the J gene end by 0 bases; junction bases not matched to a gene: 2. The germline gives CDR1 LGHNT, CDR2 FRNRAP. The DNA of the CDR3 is TGTGCTAGTGGTTTGGGACAGGGCCCAACTAATGAAAAACTGTTTTTT. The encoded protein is CASGLGQGPTNEKLFF.

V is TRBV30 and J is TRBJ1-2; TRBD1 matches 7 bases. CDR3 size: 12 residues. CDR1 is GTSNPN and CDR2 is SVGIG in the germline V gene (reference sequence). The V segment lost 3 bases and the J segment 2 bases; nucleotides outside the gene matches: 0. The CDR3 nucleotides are TGTGCCTGGAGCAGGGGGAACTATGGCTACACCTTC. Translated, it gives CAWSRGNYGYTF.

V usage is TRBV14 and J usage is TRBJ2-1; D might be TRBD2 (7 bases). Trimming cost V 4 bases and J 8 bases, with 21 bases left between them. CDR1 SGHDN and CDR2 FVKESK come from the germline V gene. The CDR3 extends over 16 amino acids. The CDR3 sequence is CASSLSDGGAVYEQFF. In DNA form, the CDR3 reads TGTGCCAGCAGCCTTTCCGATGGGGGGGCTGTGTATGAGCAGTTCTTC.

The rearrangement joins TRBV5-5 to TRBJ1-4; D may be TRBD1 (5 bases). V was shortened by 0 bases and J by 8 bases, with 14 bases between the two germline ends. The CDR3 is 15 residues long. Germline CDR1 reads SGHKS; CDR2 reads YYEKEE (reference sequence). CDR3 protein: CASSLGWGLGEKLFF. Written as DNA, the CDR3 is TGTGCCAGCAGCTTGGGGTGGGGCCTCGGGGAAAAACTGTTTTTT. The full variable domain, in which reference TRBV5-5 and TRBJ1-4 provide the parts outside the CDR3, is DAGVTQSPTHLIKTRGQQVTLRCSPISGHKSVSWYQQVLGQGPQFIFQYYEKEERGRGNFPDRFSARQFPNYSSELNVNALLLGDSALYLCASSLGWGLGEKLFFGSGTQLSVL.